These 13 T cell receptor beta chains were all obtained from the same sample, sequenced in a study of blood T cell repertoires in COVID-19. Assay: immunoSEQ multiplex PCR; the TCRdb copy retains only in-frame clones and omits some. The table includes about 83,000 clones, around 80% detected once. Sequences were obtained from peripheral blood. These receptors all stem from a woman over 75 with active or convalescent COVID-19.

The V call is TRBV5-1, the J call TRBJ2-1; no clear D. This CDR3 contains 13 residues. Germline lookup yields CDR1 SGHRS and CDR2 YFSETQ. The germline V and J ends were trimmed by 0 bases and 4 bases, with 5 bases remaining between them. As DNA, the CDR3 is TGCGCCAGCAGCTTGGAACTTTACAATGAGCAGTTCTTC. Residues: CASSLELYNEQFF.

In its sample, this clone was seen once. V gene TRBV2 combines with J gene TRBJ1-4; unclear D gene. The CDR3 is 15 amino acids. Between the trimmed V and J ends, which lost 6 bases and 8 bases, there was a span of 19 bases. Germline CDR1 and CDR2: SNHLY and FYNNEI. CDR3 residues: CASSLNAGRGEKLFF. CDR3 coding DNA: TGTGCCAGCAGCTTGAACGCGGGGAGAGGGGAAAAACTGTTTTTT.

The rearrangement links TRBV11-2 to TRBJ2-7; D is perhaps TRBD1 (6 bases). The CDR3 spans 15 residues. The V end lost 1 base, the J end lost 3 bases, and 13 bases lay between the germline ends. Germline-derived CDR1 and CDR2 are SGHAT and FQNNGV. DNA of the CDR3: TGTGCCAGCAGCTTAGCCCCCGGACAGTTCTACGAGCAGTACTTC. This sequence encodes CASSLAPGQFYEQYF.

The chain's CDR3 is CATSRDDGAVNNEQFF. CDR3 bases: TGTGCCACCAGCAGAGATGATGGAGCGGTTAACAATGAGCAGTTCTTC. This sequence joins TRBV15 and TRBJ2-1; D may be TRBD2 (5 bases). The CDR3 is 16 residues long. V dropped 0 bases and J dropped 5 bases, with 14 bases sitting between them. The V gene's germline CDR1 is LNHNV and CDR2 YYDKDF (reference sequence).

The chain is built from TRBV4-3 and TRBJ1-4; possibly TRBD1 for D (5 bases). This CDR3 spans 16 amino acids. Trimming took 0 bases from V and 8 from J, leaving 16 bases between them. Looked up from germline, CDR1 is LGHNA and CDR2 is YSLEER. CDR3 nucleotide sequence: TGCGCCAGCAGCCAAGATTTTATGGGGCCAAGGGAAAAACTGTTTTTT. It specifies CASSQDFMGPREKLFF.

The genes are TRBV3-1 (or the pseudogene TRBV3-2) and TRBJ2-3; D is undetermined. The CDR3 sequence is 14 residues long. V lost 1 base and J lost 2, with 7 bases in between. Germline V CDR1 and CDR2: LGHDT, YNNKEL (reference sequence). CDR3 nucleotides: TGTGCCAGCAGCCAAGGGCATTTCACAGATACGCAGTATTTT. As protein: CASSQGHFTDTQYF.

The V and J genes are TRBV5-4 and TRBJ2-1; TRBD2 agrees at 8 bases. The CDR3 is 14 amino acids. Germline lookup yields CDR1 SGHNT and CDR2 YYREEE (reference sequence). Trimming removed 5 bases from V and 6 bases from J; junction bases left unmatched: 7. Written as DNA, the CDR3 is TGTGCCAGCAGTAGGCCAGCGGGGGTCAATGAGCAGTTCTTC. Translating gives CASSRPAGVNEQFF. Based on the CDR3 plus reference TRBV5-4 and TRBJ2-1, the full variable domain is ETGVTQSPTHLIKTRGQQVTLRCSSQSGHNTVSWYQQALGQGPQFIFQYYREEENGRGNFPPRFSGLQFPNYSSELNVNALELDDSALYLCASSRPAGVNEQFFGPGTRLTVL.

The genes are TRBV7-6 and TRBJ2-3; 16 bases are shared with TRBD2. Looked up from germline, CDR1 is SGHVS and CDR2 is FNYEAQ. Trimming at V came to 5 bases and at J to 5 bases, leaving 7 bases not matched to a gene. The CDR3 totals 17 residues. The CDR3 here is CASSPGTSGGAVDTQYF. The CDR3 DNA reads TGTGCCAGCAGCCCCGGGACTAGCGGGGGGGCCGTAGATACGCAGTATTTT.

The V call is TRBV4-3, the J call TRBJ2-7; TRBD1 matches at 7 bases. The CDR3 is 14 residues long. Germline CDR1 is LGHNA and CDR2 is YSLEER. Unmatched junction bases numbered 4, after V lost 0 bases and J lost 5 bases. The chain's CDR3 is CASSQETGDHEQYF. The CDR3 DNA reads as TGCGCCAGCAGCCAAGAAACAGGGGACCACGAGCAGTACTTC.

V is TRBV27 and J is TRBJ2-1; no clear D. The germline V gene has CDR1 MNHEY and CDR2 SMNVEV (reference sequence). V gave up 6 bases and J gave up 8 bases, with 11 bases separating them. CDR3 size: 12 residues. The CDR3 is CASSRFSDEQFF. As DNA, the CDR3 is TGTGCCAGCAGCCGTTTTTCGGATGAGCAGTTCTTC.

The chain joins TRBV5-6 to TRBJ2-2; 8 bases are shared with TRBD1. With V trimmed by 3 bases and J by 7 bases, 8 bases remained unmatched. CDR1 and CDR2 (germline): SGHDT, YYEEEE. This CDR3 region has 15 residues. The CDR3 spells CASSWGTGWGGELFF. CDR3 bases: TGTGCCAGCAGCTGGGGGACAGGCTGGGGCGGGGAGCTGTTTTTT.

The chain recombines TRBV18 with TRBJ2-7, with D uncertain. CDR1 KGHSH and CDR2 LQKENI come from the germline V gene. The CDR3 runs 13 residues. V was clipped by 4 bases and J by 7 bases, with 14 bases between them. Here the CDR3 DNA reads TGTGCCAGCTCACGCAGAGAGGCGGAAGAGCAGTACTTC. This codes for CASSRREAEEQYF.

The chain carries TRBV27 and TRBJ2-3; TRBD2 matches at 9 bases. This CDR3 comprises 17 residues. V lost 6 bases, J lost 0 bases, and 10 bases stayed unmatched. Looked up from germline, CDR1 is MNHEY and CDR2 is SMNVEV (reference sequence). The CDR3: CASRARGGPFSTDTQYF. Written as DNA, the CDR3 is TGTGCCAGCAGGGCGCGGGGGGGACCTTTTAGCACAGATACGCAGTATTTT.